The 15 T cell receptor beta chains in this list originate from one sample, sequenced in a study of siplizumab effects on memory and regulatory T cells. Here immunoSEQ multiplex PCR was the method, and the copy in TCRdb shows in-frame clones only, minus some. The table has under 110,000 clones, about nine tenths seen once. Sequenced input: non-Treg CD4+ T cells sorted from blood. Source of these receptors: a human donor in good health.

The gene calls are TRBV14 and TRBJ2-2; D perhaps matches TRBD2 (5 bases). Trimming removed 5 bases from V and 1 base from J, with 8 bases in between. The CDR3 loop spans 14 amino acids. Germline V gene data show CDR1 as SGHDN and CDR2 as FVKESK. The CDR3 bases are TGTGCCAGCAGCAGGACTGTGAACACCGGGGAGCTGTTTTTT. Translating gives CASSRTVNTGELFF.

This chain connects TRBV7-2 to TRBJ2-3, with 8 bases matching TRBD1. The germline V gene has CDR1 SGHTA and CDR2 FQGNSA. This CDR3 spans 15 amino acids. The junction had 6 bases not matched to a gene; V was cut back by 4 bases and J by 3 bases. The CDR3 bases are TGTGCCAGCAGCTCCAGGACAGGGTCTACAGATACGCAGTATTTT. This encodes CASSSRTGSTDTQYF.

The V call is TRBV5-5, the J call TRBJ1-2; 7 bases align to TRBD1. Germline-derived CDR1 and CDR2 are SGHKS and YYEKEE (reference sequence). This CDR3 has 13 amino acids. V shed 3 bases and J 4 bases; nucleotides not matched to a gene: 3. The CDR3 nucleotides read TGTGCCAGCAGCTCGGGACAGATCTATGGCTACACCTTC. It yields the protein CASSSGQIYGYTF.

J is TRBJ1-1 and V is TRBV29-1; D might be TRBD1 (5 bases). The CDR3 is 13 amino acids. Trimming pared 1 base from V and 3 bases from J, leaving 9 bases between. CDR1 is SQVTM, CDR2 ANQGSEA, per germline. The CDR3 bases are TGCAGCGTTGAAGGGGGGGTTGACACTGAAGCTTTCTTT. This sequence encodes CSVEGGVDTEAFF.

This sequence joins TRBV19 and TRBJ2-3; D gene unclear. Germline CDR1 LNHDA, CDR2 SQIVND (reference sequence). This CDR3 region has 12 residues. V was shortened by 3 bases and J by 4 bases, with 5 bases between the two germline ends. Here the CDR3 reads CASSMFADTQYF. The CDR3 DNA is TGTGCCAGTAGTATGTTTGCAGATACGCAGTATTTT.

The V and J genes are TRBV30 and TRBJ1-1; 7 bases map to TRBD1. The CDR3 spans 13 residues. The germline V gene has CDR1 GTSNPN and CDR2 SVGIG (reference sequence). V was clipped by 3 bases and J by 6 bases; unmatched bases: 7. The CDR3 nucleotides read TGTGCCTGGAGAGCGACAGGGTTGGCTGAAGCTTTCTTT. It is translated as CAWRATGLAEAFF.

CDR3 nucleotides: TGCGCCAGCAGCTGGGGACTAGCGGTCCGCGAGCAGTACTTC. Protein product: CASSWGLAVREQYF. The chain links TRBV5-1 to TRBJ2-7, with 11 bases fitting TRBD2. CDR1 and CDR2 (germline): SGHRS, YFSETQ. This CDR3 spans 14 amino acids. The V gene end was trimmed by 3 bases and the J gene end by 6 bases; junction bases not matched to a gene: 5. Based on the CDR3 plus reference TRBV5-1 and TRBJ2-7, the full variable domain is KAGVTQTPRYLIKTRGQQVTLSCSPISGHRSVSWYQQTPGQGLQFLFEYFSETQRNKGNFPGRFSGRQFSNSRSEMNVSTLELGDSALYLCASSWGLAVREQYFGPGTRLTVT.

The V and J genes are TRBV19 and TRBJ1-1, with no clear D. CDR1 LNHDA and CDR2 SQIVND come from the germline V gene (reference sequence). V was shortened by 3 bases and J by 6 bases, with 14 bases between the two germline ends. CDR3 length: 14 amino acids. This CDR3 reads CASSIKVTAPEAFF. The CDR3 DNA reads TGTGCCAGTAGTATTAAGGTCACAGCCCCTGAAGCTTTCTTT.

The V gene is TRBV9, the J gene TRBJ2-2, with 8 bases matching TRBD1. V lost 0 bases and J lost 7; bases outside the gene matches: 5. This CDR3 has 15 amino acids. The germline V gene has CDR1 SGDLS and CDR2 YYNGEE. The CDR3 reads CASSVGQGAVGELFF. CDR3 nucleotides: TGTGCCAGCAGCGTAGGCCAGGGGGCAGTCGGGGAGCTGTTTTTT.

The chain couples TRBV28 to TRBJ2-1; D might be TRBD1 (5 bases). The CDR3 covers 13 residues. Germline CDR1 reads MDHEN; CDR2 reads SYDVKM. The V and J ends lost 3 bases and 3 bases respectively, with 6 bases between them. The CDR3 DNA sequence: TGTGCCAGCAGTTTCCAGGGCTACAATGAGCAGTTCTTC. Protein: CASSFQGYNEQFF.

The chain combines TRBV4-1 with TRBJ2-5; the D gene is possibly TRBD2 (5 bases). Germline V gene data show CDR1 as MGHRA and CDR2 as YSYEKL. CDR3 length equals 16 residues. Trimming took 1 base from V and 0 from J, leaving 12 bases between them. The CDR3 sequence: CASSQVRGTHQETQYF. The CDR3 DNA reads as TGCGCCAGCAGCCAAGTTCGGGGAACCCACCAAGAGACCCAGTACTTC.

The chain is built from TRBV6-1 and TRBJ2-2; no clear D. V was clipped by 2 bases and J by 7 bases, with 5 bases between them. In germline, CDR1 is MNHNS, CDR2 SASEGT. This CDR3 region has 12 residues. The CDR3 bases are TGTGCCAGCAGTGAATTGTTCGGGGAGCTGTTTTTT. As protein: CASSELFGELFF.

The chain employs TRBV11-1 and TRBJ2-2, with D unresolved. The V end lost 6 bases, the J end lost 3 bases, and 17 bases lay between the germline ends. Germline CDR1 and CDR2: SGHAT and FQDESV (reference sequence). This CDR3 comprises 16 residues. The DNA of the CDR3 is TGTGCCAGCAGACCCTATGGGTCTAAGGACACCGGGGAGCTGTTTTTT. Translation gives CASRPYGSKDTGELFF.

The chain uses TRBV19 and TRBJ2-3, with 9 bases identical to TRBD2. Germline V gene data show CDR1 as LNHDA and CDR2 as SQIVND (reference sequence). The CDR3 spans 16 residues. The V segment lost 6 bases and the J segment 7 bases; nucleotides outside the gene matches: 14. CDR3 region: CASSGVRREGTNTQYF. The CDR3, as DNA: TGTGCCAGTAGCGGCGTTCGGCGGGAGGGTACAAATACGCAGTATTTT.

This sequence joins TRBV11-3 and TRBJ1-3, with 8 bases aligning to TRBD1. V was clipped by 3 bases and J by 0 bases; unmatched bases: 4. Germline CDR1 reads SGHNT; CDR2 reads YENEEA. The CDR3 consists of 16 residues. CDR3 protein: CASSLGTGLSGNTIYF. CDR3 bases: TGTGCCAGCAGCTTGGGGACAGGACTCTCTGGAAACACCATATATTTT.